Listed here are 6 T cell receptor beta chains from one sample, sequenced in a study of early T cells in non-severe SARS-CoV-2 infection. TCRdb processed the 5' RACE reads anew with MiXCR; each CDR3 protein has one entry. The sample gives about 48,000 distinct CDR3 sequences, around 6.4% of which show up once; roughly 6.9% is in the top ten. The input for sequencing was whole blood, taken at baseline. These TCRs come from an adult who was a healthcare worker with PCR-confirmed SARS-CoV-2 infection or an uninfected control (not recorded which).

This clonotype appeared a few times. DNA of the CDR3: TGTGCCATCTGGGAGGGACAGGGTTACGAGCAGTACTTC. Translated: CAIWEGQGYEQYF. This chain uses TRBV10-3 with TRBJ2-7; 9 nucleotides line up with TRBD1. V was pared by 8 bases and J by 4 bases, with 6 bases of the junction left unmatched. The CDR3 has 13 residues. From germline, CDR1 is ENHRY and CDR2 SYGVKD.

The chain couples TRBV19 to TRBJ2-2, with D unresolved. The germline V gene has CDR1 LNHDA and CDR2 SQIVND (reference sequence). This CDR3 spans 13 amino acids. V dropped 3 bases and J dropped 4 bases, with 6 bases sitting between them. As DNA, the CDR3 is TGTGCCAGTAGTATTTCTCGCACCGGGGAGCTGTTTTTT. Translation gives CASSISRTGELFF.

The gene calls are TRBV28 and TRBJ2-1; no firm D call. The CDR3 is made up of 12 amino acids. CDR1 is MDHEN and CDR2 is SYDVKM in the germline V gene. Trimming removed 4 bases from V and 4 bases from J, with 5 bases in between. DNA for the CDR3: TGTGCCAGCAGTTCGGAGTACAATGAGCAGTTCTTC. Translating gives CASSSEYNEQFF.

This clonotype was counted a single time. The gene calls are TRBV7-2 and TRBJ2-7; perhaps TRBD2 as D (6 bases). Trimming cost V 3 bases and J 6 bases, with 18 bases left between them. Germline-derived CDR1 and CDR2 are SGHTA and FQGNSA. The CDR3 is 15 residues long. The CDR3 DNA reads TGTGCCAGCAGCTTGGTTCCGGGAGAAAGGGCCGAGCAGTACTTC. Translated, it gives CASSLVPGERAEQYF.

There are a few counts of this clonotype. The chain recombines TRBV12-3 or TRBV12-4 with TRBJ2-3; perhaps TRBD2 as D (5 bases). V lost 1 base to trimming and J lost 1 base, with 6 bases between them. This CDR3 is 14 amino acids long. CDR3 in amino acids: CASSLGGGTDTQYF. Here the CDR3 DNA reads TGTGCCAGCAGTTTAGGGGGAGGCACAGATACGCAGTATTTT.

This clonotype was picked up a small number of times. This chain uses TRBV28 with TRBJ1-1; TRBD1 matches 8 bases. In germline, CDR1 is MDHEN, CDR2 SYDVKM. This CDR3 has 12 amino acids. Trimming took 11 bases from V and 4 from J; bases not matched to a gene: 6. The CDR3 DNA sequence: TGTGCCGGAGGACAGGGAAGCACTGAAGCTTTCTTT. Its translation: CAGGQGSTEAFF.